These 18 T cell receptor beta chains came from one sample sequenced in a study of CD8+ T cells in alopecia areata. Extracted from the samples, RNA was reverse transcribed into cDNA to serve as the sequencing template. Profiled with immunoSEQ multiplex PCR; TCRdb holds only in-frame clones, not every one. This set yields 290,000 or so clones and no singletons; the top ten hold more than 0.95%. Sorting used CD4, CD8alpha, NKG2D, NKG2ACE and other markers on pooled cutaneous lymph node cells. The sample was CD4+ T cells sorted from a lymph node. All receptors derive from a C3H/HeJ mouse with alopecia areata. The MHC haplotype of the strain is H2-k.

In the case of this clone: Genes and germline come from the mouse. Read data end 4 residues before the CDR3 end; the end is taken from the germline J gene. This sequence joins TRBV14 and TRBJ2-3; TRBD1 might be the D (5 bases). The CDR3 is made up of 13 amino acids. Germline V CDR1 and CDR2: SGHDT, FRDEAV. V lost 5 bases and J 3 bases, leaving 10 bases between the germline ends. CDR3 bases read: TGTGCCAGCAGACAAGGACACGCAGAA. Translated: CASRQGHAE. The entire CDR3 protein reads CASRQGHAETLYF.

Notes on this clone: A much larger clone differs from this one at a single base, so this may be a read error. Gene and germline names: mouse. The DNA ends 4 residues before the CDR3 does, and the rest of the CDR3 is filled in from the germline J gene. The chain couples TRBV13-3 to TRBJ2-7; the D is unclear. This CDR3 has 11 amino acids. CDR1 NNHDY and CDR2 SYVADS come from the germline V gene. The sequenced CDR3 bases are TGTGCCAGCAGTCACAAATAT. Translation gives CASSHKY. The whole CDR3 reads CASSHKYEQYF.

This clone was observed a handful of times. Gene names are the mouse ones. Sequencing ends 4 residues short of the CDR3 end; the germline J gene provides the rest. This specimen includes other DNA sequences encoding the same CDR3. The V gene is TRBV19, the J gene TRBJ2-1, with no clear D. Trimming left V 0 bases short and J 6 bases short, with 4 bases between. Germline V lookup: CDR1 FNHDT, CDR2 SITEND (reference sequence). The CDR3 totals 12 residues. The chain's CDR3 is CASSIVGAEQFF. The covered CDR3 bases are TGTGCCAGCAGTATAGTGGGTGCT. Together with reference TRBV19 and TRBJ2-1, the CDR3 gives the full variable domain: GGIITQTPKFLIGQEGQKLTLKCQQNFNHDTMYWYRQDSGKGLRLIYYSITENDLQKGDLSEGYDASREKKSSFSLTVTSAQKNEMAVFLCASSIVGAEQFFGPGTRLTVL.

This clone was seen a few times. Gene names denote mouse genes. The CDR3 DNA, read in part, is TGCACCTGCAGCGGTAGACTGGGGTACACCGGG. It is translated as CTCSGRLGYTG. The entire CDR3 is CTCSGRLGYTGQLYF. This chain connects TRBV1 to TRBJ2-2; TRBD2 agrees at 8 bases. The read halts 4 residues ahead of the CDR3 end, with the missing end drawn from the germline J gene. The length of the CDR3 is 15 residues. Losses at the gene ends were 6 bases for V and 3 bases for J; bases not matched to a gene: 6. Germline V gene data show CDR1 as NSQYPW and CDR2 as LRSPGD (reference sequence).

This clone was observed a few times. Mouse gene names apply. The read falls 4 residues short of the CDR3 end, and the missing part is taken from the germline J gene. This rearrangement joins TRBV5 to TRBJ2-1, with 7 bases fitting TRBD1. The CDR3 loop spans 11 amino acids. From germline, CDR1 is LGHNA and CDR2 YNLKQL (reference sequence). The CDR3 bases that were read are TGTGAGGGACAGCTCTATGCT. Protein sequence: CEGQLYA. The entire CDR3 sequence reads CEGQLYAEQFF.

On this clone itself: Germline and genes: mouse. CDR3 DNA, as far as it was read: TGTGCCAGCGGCGTGGGGGGCTTCCAAGAC. Translated, it gives CASGVGGFQD. The CDR3 in its entirety is CASGVGGFQDTQYF. The J gene is TRBJ2-5, the V gene TRBV13-3; D may be TRBD2 (7 bases). The read stops 4 residues short of the end of the CDR3; the missing end is completed from the germline J gene. Between the trimmed V and J ends, which lost 7 bases and 2 bases, there was a span of 14 bases. There are 14 residues in the CDR3. Looked up from germline, CDR1 is NNHDY and CDR2 is SYVADS.

About this clone itself: Genes and germline are mouse. The CDR3 goes on 4 residues after the read ends, and that part is filled in from the germline J gene. J is TRBJ2-1 and V is TRBV13-2, with TRBD2 matching 9 bases. The CDR3 spans 14 residues. CDR1 is NNHNN and CDR2 is SYGAGS in the germline V gene (reference sequence). The trim removed 2 bases at V and 6 bases at J, leaving 3 bases unmatched. CDR3 in amino acids: CASGEMGGLAEQFF. CDR3 bases read: TGTGCCAGCGGTGAGATGGGGGGGCTTGCT.

In the case of this clone: Germline and genes: mouse. The DNA ends 4 residues before the CDR3 does, and the rest of the CDR3 is filled in from the germline J gene. This CDR3 is also generated by other DNA sequences in the sample. The chain joins TRBV19 to TRBJ2-2, with D tentatively TRBD1 (6 bases). The CDR3 consists of 14 residues. CDR1 and CDR2 from the germline V gene are FNHDT and SITEND (reference sequence). V lost 7 bases and J lost 0, with 10 bases in between. CDR3 bases read: TGTGCCAGCCGGGACAAAGCAAACACCGGG. Translation: CASRDKANTG. The full CDR3 protein is CASRDKANTGQLYF.

This clone was seen at least ten times. The gene names given are mouse names. The CDR3 extends 4 residues past the end of the read, so its final part is completed from the germline J gene. The sample contains more than one DNA sequence encoding this CDR3. The rearrangement links TRBV17 to TRBJ2-5; 10 bases match TRBD2. The CDR3 sequence is 14 residues long. From germline, CDR1 is MNHDT and CDR2 YYDKIL. The CDR3: CASSSWGGEDTQYF. CDR3 bases read: TGTGCTAGCAGTAGCTGGGGGGGCGAAGAC.

Comments on this clone: Gene names refer to mouse genes. The read falls 4 residues short of the CDR3 end, and the missing part is taken from the germline J gene. The chain is built from TRBV13-3 and TRBJ2-3, with D tentatively TRBD1 (6 bases). The germline gives CDR1 NNHDY, CDR2 SYVADS. The CDR3 contains 12 residues. CDR3 in amino acids: CASSYREETLYF. The CDR3 bases that were read are TGTGCCAGCAGTTACAGGGAAGAA.

In its sample, this clone was seen a few times. Gene names follow the mouse nomenclature. The CDR3 is cut off 3 residues early in the read; its end comes from the germline J gene. The chain joins TRBV13-2 to TRBJ1-6; no definite D call. TRBJ1-6 is labeled an ORF, and its function is uncertain. Germline lookup yields CDR1 NNHNN and CDR2 SYGAGS (reference sequence). CDR3 length: 14 residues. Trimming removed 1 base from V and 3 bases from J, with 5 bases in between. The CDR3 bases that were read are TGTGCCAGCGGTGATCACAGCTATAATTCGCCC. Translation: CASGDHSYNSP. The entire CDR3 is CASGDHSYNSPLYF.

This clone has only a few counts. Gene labels here are mouse ones. The read falls 4 residues short of the CDR3 end, and the missing part is taken from the germline J gene. The chain employs TRBV12-1 and TRBJ1-2; 8 nucleotides match TRBD1. CDR1 and CDR2 from the germline V gene are SGHSN and HYEKVE. CDR3 size: 14 residues. V trimming: 0 bases; J trimming: 3 bases; junction bases outside the gene matches: 2. The sequenced CDR3 bases are TGTGCCAGCTCTCTCGCAGGGGGCCACTCC. This gives the protein CASSLAGGHS. The entire CDR3 sequence reads CASSLAGGHSDYTF.

Remarks on this clone: Gene names and germline match the mouse. The DNA ends 4 residues before the CDR3 does, and the rest of the CDR3 is filled in from the germline J gene. The V and J genes are TRBV19 and TRBJ2-7, with 9 bases lining up with TRBD2. This CDR3 comprises 14 residues. CDR1 is FNHDT and CDR2 is SITEND in the germline V gene (reference sequence). V lost 2 bases, J lost 2 bases, and 2 bases stayed unmatched. The CDR3 is CASSMRTGAYEQYF. Partial CDR3 DNA: TGTGCCAGCAGTATGAGGACTGGGGCCTAT.

This clone showed up just a few times. Germline and genes: mouse. The read ends 4 residues shy of where the CDR3 ends; the end is completed using the germline J gene. The chain is built from TRBV13-1 and TRBJ2-2; 7 bases match TRBD1. The CDR3 spans 16 residues. After removal of 3 bases from V and 0 bases from J, the junction contained 5 bases not matched to a gene. Germline V gene lookup returns CDR1 NSHNY and CDR2 SYGAGN. The sequenced CDR3 bases are TGTGCCAGCAGTGGGGGGACAGAAACAAACACCGGG. It is translated as CASSGGTETNTG. The complete CDR3 protein is CASSGGTETNTGQLYF.

This clone was detected only a few times. All gene names here are mouse names. The CDR3 end lies 4 residues beyond the end of the read and is filled in from the germline J gene. J is TRBJ2-1 and V is TRBV13-2; tentatively, D is TRBD1 (6 bases). There are 12 residues in the CDR3. In germline, CDR1 is NNHNN, CDR2 SYGAGS (reference sequence). This CDR3 is CASGAGEAEQFF. CDR3 bases read: TGTGCCAGCGGTGCAGGGGAGGCT.

As concerns this clone: The germline and genes are mouse ones. The sequenced fragment ends 4 residues before the CDR3 boundary, so the rest is inferred from the germline J gene. The rearrangement joins TRBV17 to TRBJ2-1; D not resolved. The CDR3 consists of 13 residues. Per the germline V gene, CDR1 is MNHDT and CDR2 is YYDKIL. This CDR3 reads CASSRGPQAEQFF. Partial CDR3 DNA: TGTGCTAGCAGTAGAGGCCCCCAGGCT.

This clone was counted only a few times. Gene names follow the mouse nomenclature. The read is 4 residues too short to cover the CDR3 end, so that end is filled in from the germline J gene. The chain has TRBV13-3 and TRBJ2-1; the match to TRBD2 covers 11 bases. Trimming at V came to 5 bases and at J to 3 bases, leaving 4 bases not matched to a gene. CDR3 length equals 15 residues. Germline CDR1 and CDR2: NNHDY and SYVADS. CDR3 bases read: TGTGCCAGCAGCCGGGACTGGGGGTTCTATGCT. The encoded protein is CASSRDWGFYA. The CDR3, in full, reads CASSRDWGFYAEQFF.

This clone was detected ten times or more. Gene names denote mouse genes. Other DNA sequences from this sample encode an identical CDR3 as well. CDR3 in amino acids: CAWSLGGAETLYF. The DNA read from the CDR3 is TGTGCCTGGAGTCTGGGGGGGGCAGAA. The gene calls are TRBV31 and TRBJ2-3, with 7 positions matching TRBD2. The read ends 4 residues before the CDR3 terminus; that terminus is restored from the germline J gene. Losses at the gene ends were 0 bases for V and 3 bases for J; bases not matched to a gene: 0. Per the germline V gene, CDR1 is GKSSPN and CDR2 is SITVG. This CDR3 has 13 residues.